Below are 24 T cell receptor beta chains sequenced from a single sample in a study of follicular helper T cells after annual influenza vaccination. Time point in this sample: 2015-2016 season, 7 days after influenza vaccination. The data were produced by immunoSEQ multiplex PCR, yet TCRdb's version contains in-frame clones alone and is incomplete. The sample lists roughly 1,100 clones, 80% to 90% occurring once. Sequenced material: CXCR5+ CD38- circulating T follicular helper cells from blood, taken 7 days after influenza vaccination. Specified subset: circulating Tfh, non-naive CD4+CXCR5+PD-1+ (ICOS+CD38+ or ICOS-CD38-). Source of these receptors: an adult who received the influenza vaccine.

The chain carries TRBV9 and TRBJ2-3; D is uncertain. The V end was cut by 3 bases, the J end by 3 bases, with 11 bases between. Germline CDR1 reads SGDLS; CDR2 reads YYNGEE. The CDR3 is 14 residues long. CDR3 region: CASSAPSLTDTQYF. In DNA form, the CDR3 reads TGTGCCAGCAGCGCACCCTCCCTTACAGATACGCAGTATTTT.

The chain couples TRBV7-9 to TRBJ2-3; TRBD2 matches 9 bases. The CDR3 has 15 amino acids. The V segment lost 5 bases and the J segment 9 bases; nucleotides outside the gene matches: 12. CDR1 is SEHNR and CDR2 is FQNEAQ in the germline V gene (reference sequence). The CDR3 is CASSRTSDTTRTQYF. The CDR3 DNA sequence: TGTGCCAGCAGCCGGACTAGCGACACGACCAGAACGCAGTATTTT.

The rearrangement uses TRBV6-5 and TRBJ1-5, with D tentatively TRBD1 (6 bases). Germline V gene sequence: CDR1 MNHEY, CDR2 SVGAGI. The CDR3 sequence is 13 residues long. Between the trimmed V and J ends, which lost 2 bases and 4 bases, there was a span of 6 bases. The CDR3 is CASSYTGNQPQHF. The CDR3 DNA reads as TGTGCCAGCAGTTACACAGGGAATCAGCCCCAGCATTTT.

This clone has a single count. The chain links TRBV5-1 to TRBJ1-2, with a tentative D call TRBD1 (5 bases). Germline loops: CDR1 SGHRS, CDR2 YFSETQ. Trimming left V 0 bases short and J 3 bases short, with 12 bases between. The CDR3 contains 15 residues. CDR3 nucleotide sequence: TGCGCCAGCAGCTTGGAAGGAGGGGCGGACTATGGCTACACCTTC. Translated: CASSLEGGADYGYTF.

The count of this clone is one. This rearrangement joins TRBV5-1 to TRBJ2-1; 10 positions match TRBD2. The trim removed 1 base at V and 4 bases at J, leaving 2 bases unmatched. This CDR3 contains 15 residues. Per germline, CDR1 SGHRS and CDR2 YFSETQ. The CDR3 region has the DNA TGCGCCAGCAGCTTGACTAGCGGGGCATACAATGAGCAGTTCTTC. Its protein is CASSLTSGAYNEQFF.

The genes are TRBV7-3 and TRBJ2-6, with TRBD2 as a possible D gene (7 bases). This CDR3 spans 19 amino acids. Between the trimmed V and J ends, which lost 1 base and 2 bases, there was a span of 18 bases. In germline, CDR1 is SGHTA, CDR2 FQGTGA. The CDR3 loop reads CASSLNPPGGFTGANVLTF. Written as DNA, the CDR3 is TGTGCCAGCAGCTTAAACCCTCCGGGGGGCTTTACTGGGGCCAACGTCCTGACTTTC.

This CDR3 is CASSLDSGGATDTQYF. CDR3 DNA sequence: TGTGCCAGCAGCTTAGATAGCGGGGGGGCAACAGATACGCAGTATTTT. The chain recombines TRBV7-2 with TRBJ2-3; 11 bases align to TRBD2. This CDR3 comprises 16 residues. V dropped 1 base and J dropped 3; count of bases not matched to a gene: 3. Germline assignment: CDR1 SGHTA and CDR2 FQGNSA. Combining the CDR3 with reference TRBV7-2 and TRBJ2-3 gives the whole variable domain GAGVSQSPSNKVTEKGKDVELRCDPISGHTALYWYRQSLGQGLEFLIYFQGNSAPDKSGLPSDRFSAERTGGSVSTLTIQRTQQEDSAVYLCASSLDSGGATDTQYFGPGTRLTVL.

The genes are TRBV6-5 and TRBJ2-7; 10 bases match TRBD1. The CDR3 contains 15 residues. V shed 1 base and J 6 bases; nucleotides not matched to a gene: 6. Per the germline V gene, CDR1 is MNHEY and CDR2 is SVGAGI. The CDR3 region is CASSYFRDRGGEQYF. The CDR3 DNA reads as TGTGCCAGCAGTTACTTCCGGGACAGGGGAGGCGAGCAGTACTTC.

This chain joins TRBV2 and TRBJ2-2, with 13 bases lining up with TRBD2. J lost 4 bases, V lost 6 bases, and 8 bases had no gene match. From germline, CDR1 is SNHLY and CDR2 FYNNEI. The CDR3 has 17 residues. The CDR3 loop is CASSDGTSGASTGELFF. In DNA, the CDR3 is TGTGCCAGCAGCGACGGGACTAGCGGGGCCTCCACCGGGGAGCTGTTTTTT.

This chain links TRBV5-1 with TRBJ1-2; the match to TRBD1 covers 7 bases. CDR1 and CDR2 (germline): SGHRS, YFSETQ. The CDR3 is made up of 16 amino acids. With V trimmed by 0 bases and J by 8 bases, 13 bases remained unmatched. CDR3 in DNA: TGCGCCAGCAGCTTGGCTGGGGACAGACCTCAAGAAGGCTACACCTTC. Its protein product is CASSLAGDRPQEGYTF.

V and J are TRBV5-6 and TRBJ1-3, with D unclear. This CDR3 spans 14 amino acids. CDR1 SGHDT and CDR2 YYEEEE come from the germline V gene. The ends were cut back, 0 bases at V and 7 bases at J, with 11 bases in the middle. DNA for the CDR3: TGTGCCAGCAGCTTGGACACTATGGGTAACACCATATATTTT. The encoded protein is CASSLDTMGNTIYF.

This chain connects TRBV2 to TRBJ1-5; unclear D gene. Per germline, CDR1 SNHLY and CDR2 FYNNEI. V lost 4 bases and J lost 3, with 10 bases in between. This CDR3 is 14 amino acids long. The CDR3 loop reads CASSGQALNQPQHF. DNA of the CDR3: TGTGCCAGCAGTGGGCAGGCCCTCAATCAGCCCCAGCATTTT. The whole variable domain, remainder taken from reference TRBV2 and TRBJ1-5, is EPEVTQTPSHQVTQMGQEVILRCVPISNHLYFYWYRQILGQKVEFLVSFYNNEISEKSEIFDDQFSVERPDGSNFTLKIRSTKLEDSAMYFCASSGQALNQPQHFGDGTRLSIL.

The genes are TRBV5-1 and TRBJ1-4, with 7 bases lining up with TRBD1. This CDR3 has 14 residues. Trimming took 0 bases from V and 6 from J; bases not matched to a gene: 2. Per germline, CDR1 SGHRS and CDR2 YFSETQ. CDR3 nucleotide sequence: TGCGCCAGCAGCTTGGCAGGGGGAGATGAAAAACTGTTTTTT. Translated: CASSLAGGDEKLFF.

This chain links TRBV7-9 with TRBJ2-7, with D unclear. V lost 3 bases to trimming and J lost 2 bases, with 11 bases between them. Germline V CDR1 and CDR2: SEHNR, FQNEAQ (reference sequence). This CDR3 has 14 residues. The CDR3 DNA follows: TGTGCCAGCAGCTTGATCGCGGTCCCCTACGAGCAGTACTTC. Protein sequence: CASSLIAVPYEQYF. The entire variable domain, with the rest obtained from reference TRBV7-9 and TRBJ2-7, is as follows: DTGVSQNPRHKITKRGQNVTFRCDPISEHNRLYWYRQTLGQGPEFLTYFQNEAQLEKSRLLSDRFSAERPKGSFSTLEIQRTEQGDSAMYLCASSLIAVPYEQYFGPGTRLTVT.

The chain employs TRBV5-1 and TRBJ1-1; 7 nucleotides agree with TRBD1. The CDR3 contains 15 residues. From germline, CDR1 is SGHRS and CDR2 YFSETQ. The trim removed 4 bases at V and 0 bases at J, leaving 6 bases unmatched. CDR3 amino acids: CASSPATGLNTEAFF. CDR3 nucleotide sequence: TGCGCCAGCAGCCCCGCGACAGGGTTGAACACTGAAGCTTTCTTT.

The chain recombines TRBV7-9 with TRBJ1-1; D is unresolved. The V end was cut by 0 bases, the J end by 1 base, with 9 bases between. Germline CDR1 and CDR2: SEHNR and FQNEAQ (reference sequence). The CDR3 is 15 residues long. CDR3 DNA: TGTGCCAGCAGCTTAGCTGGAGCGGGGAACACTGAAGCTTTCTTT. It is translated as CASSLAGAGNTEAFF.

The chain carries TRBV11-1 and TRBJ2-2; 9 bases are a match to TRBD1. The trim removed 7 bases at V and 5 bases at J, leaving 8 bases unmatched. CDR3 length: 15 residues. Germline loops: CDR1 SGHAT, CDR2 FQDESV (reference sequence). Here the CDR3 reads CASTNRDRVTGELFF. CDR3 nucleotide sequence: TGTGCCAGCACAAACCGGGACAGGGTAACCGGGGAGCTGTTTTTT. Filled out from reference TRBV11-1 and TRBJ2-2, the complete variable domain reads EAEVAQSPRYKITEKSQAVAFWCDPISGHATLYWYRQILGQGPELLVQFQDESVVDDSQLPKDRFSAERLKGVDSTLKIQPAELGDSAMYLCASTNRDRVTGELFFGEGSRLTVL.

The chain uses TRBV19 and TRBJ2-2, with D perhaps matching TRBD1 (5 bases). V lost 4 bases to trimming and J lost 1 base, with 13 bases between them. This CDR3 region has 16 residues. The germline gives CDR1 LNHDA, CDR2 SQIVND (reference sequence). The CDR3 DNA sequence: TGTGCCAGTAGTACCAGGGTTTCGGGGAACACCGGGGAGCTGTTTTTT. Its protein product is CASSTRVSGNTGELFF.

J is TRBJ1-3 and V is TRBV6-6; D is unresolved. The length of the CDR3 is 15 residues. Germline V gene data show CDR1 as MNHNY and CDR2 as SVGAGI (reference sequence). The ends were cut back, 6 bases at V and 0 bases at J, with 12 bases in the middle. The CDR3 bases are TGTGCCAGCAGACAGACGCGGATCTCTGGAAACACCATATATTTT. It codes for CASRQTRISGNTIYF.

The chain is built from TRBV5-1 and TRBJ2-1, with 9 bases lining up with TRBD1. This CDR3 region has 16 residues. V shed 4 bases, J shed 7 bases, and the junction held 12 bases outside the gene matches. The germline V gene encodes CDR1 SGHRS and CDR2 YFSETQ. The CDR3 here is CASSRDRDRAGNEQFF. The CDR3 nucleotides read TGCGCCAGCAGCCGTGACCGGGACAGGGCCGGGAATGAGCAGTTCTTC.

The V and J genes are TRBV28 and TRBJ1-2, with a weak D call TRBD1 (6 bases). The germline V gene encodes CDR1 MDHEN and CDR2 SYDVKM. The CDR3 sequence is 14 residues long. The V gene lost 1 base and the J gene lost 7 bases, with 13 bases spanning the gap. CDR3 in DNA: TGTGCCAGCAGTTTATTACGGGGGGGCGGTGGCTACACCTTC. This gives the protein CASSLLRGGGGYTF.

The J gene is TRBJ2-1, the V gene TRBV28, with D possibly matching TRBD1 (5 bases). This CDR3 is built from 15 residues. Germline V gene sequence: CDR1 MDHEN, CDR2 SYDVKM. Trimming took 2 bases from V and 4 from J, leaving 12 bases between them. The CDR3: CASSLKGRIYNEQFF. As DNA, the CDR3 is TGTGCCAGCAGTTTAAAGGGGCGGATATACAATGAGCAGTTCTTC.

The rearrangement uses TRBV6-5 and TRBJ2-1; D not certain. In germline, CDR1 is MNHEY, CDR2 SVGAGI. The CDR3 is 14 residues long. Deletions cut 2 bases from V and 6 bases from J, with 11 bases between. The CDR3 loop is CASSYEPTFNEQFF. The CDR3 DNA follows: TGTGCCAGCAGTTACGAGCCCACCTTCAATGAGCAGTTCTTC.

This clone showed up just once. The rearrangement joins TRBV14 to TRBJ2-3, with TRBD1 identical over 7 bases. The trim removed 5 bases at V and 3 bases at J, leaving 8 bases unmatched. CDR1 SGHDN and CDR2 FVKESK come from the germline V gene. CDR3 length equals 15 residues. This chain's CDR3 is CASSSRGQTTDTQYF. The CDR3 DNA follows: TGTGCCAGCAGCTCGAGGGGGCAGACGACAGATACGCAGTATTTT.